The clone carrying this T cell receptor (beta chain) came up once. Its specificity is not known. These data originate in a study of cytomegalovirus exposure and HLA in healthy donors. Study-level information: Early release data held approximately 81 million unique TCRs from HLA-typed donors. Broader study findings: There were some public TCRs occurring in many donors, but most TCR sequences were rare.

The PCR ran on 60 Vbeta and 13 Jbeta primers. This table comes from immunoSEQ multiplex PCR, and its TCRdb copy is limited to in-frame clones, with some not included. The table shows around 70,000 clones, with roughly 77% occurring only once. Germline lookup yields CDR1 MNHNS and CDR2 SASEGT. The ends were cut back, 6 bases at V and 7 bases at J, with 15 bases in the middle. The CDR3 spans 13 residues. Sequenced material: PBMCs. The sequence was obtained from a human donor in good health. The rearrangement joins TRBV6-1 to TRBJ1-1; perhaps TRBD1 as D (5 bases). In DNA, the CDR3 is TGTGCCAGCAGGCGACAGCAGCAAGGTGAAGCTTTCTTT. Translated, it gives CASRRQQQGEAFF.